The T cell receptor (beta chain) under discussion was sequenced for a study of neurological immune-mediated disorders. The CDR3 is 16 amino acids. After removal of 5 bases from V and 5 bases from J, the junction contained 7 bases not matched to a gene. Per germline, CDR1 DFQATT and CDR2 SNEGSKA (reference sequence). There are many counts of this clonotype. Each CDR3 protein is one row after TCRdb ran MiXCR on the 5' RACE reads. The sample consists of roughly 60,000 distinct CDR3 sequences, 2% to 2.5% of them appearing once. The rearrangement links TRBV20-1 to TRBJ2-1, with TRBD2 matching 15 bases. The specimen sequenced was PBMCs. This TCR was sampled from a man between 50 and 59 years old with multiple sclerosis. CDR3 sequence: CSAGGLAGGLHNEQFF. The CDR3 DNA is TGCAGTGCTGGGGGACTAGCGGGGGGATTGCACAATGAGCAGTTCTTC.